Listed here is a single T cell receptor beta chain. It has no known antigen specificity. Base qualities are not provided; no much larger clone lies one nucleotide away. The source of the sample is a study of shared clonotypes between healthy human individuals (TCRdb year 2020). Background for the entire study: A few men and a couple of women, aged 18 to 49 years, made up the cohort. For each donor, three plates each were used for CD4 naive and CD4 memory, two plates were used for CD8 naive, and one plate was used for CD8 memory. The study deeply sequenced blood TCR repertoires of five healthy adults to estimate repertoire size and the extent of clonotype sharing between individuals. Libraries were prepared and TCR repertoires were sequenced by different laboratories using diverse techniques, in order to increase sequencing depth and limit assay-specific biases. Between about 0.9 and 10 billion PBMCs per donor were obtained by leukapheresis.

The germline V gene (reference sequence) gives CDR1 as GTSNPN and CDR2 as SVGIG. The CDR3 numbers 14 residues from cysteine through phenylalanine. The only DNA kept is the CDR3, 42 bases in frame from the first base. The trim is 0 bases for V and 11 bases for J, with a gap of 19 bases between the germline ends. The donors were healthy, HIV-negative adults who had no recently reported acute infections or vaccinations. Every donor was a Caucasian adult living in Nashville, Tennessee, USA. CD4+ T cells were enriched through magnetic negative selection, after which naive cells were positively selected on CD45RA and the remaining negative fraction served as the memory subset. After blood collection by leukapheresis, PBMCs were isolated using Ficoll-Histopaque density gradient centrifugation and then cryopreserved in the vapor phase of liquid nitrogen. Analytical flow cytometry was used to check the purity and quantity of every magnetically sorted T cell population. Genomic DNA was isolated from each sorted fraction and quantified by UV absorbance on a Nanodrop 2000c.

The paper's findings and limits, for the study overall: Sampling was limited to blood, and TCR repertoires in tissue likely differ from TCR repertoires in blood. Because the study included a small number of donors, the genetic and exposure-history diversity represented was limited. Rarefaction of sorted-subset datasets indicated incomplete sequencing despite the large sequencing depth. Pairwise subsampling led to the expectation that sequencing depth would affect the degree of clonotype sharing among donors. Roughly 5.2% of naive CD4, around 3.6% of naive CD8, about 2.4% of memory CD4, and approximately 0.39% of memory CD8 clonotypes were shared across a handful of donors. Naive subsets generally had larger estimated clonotype richness than memory subsets did. Higher generation probabilities were observed for clonotypes shared by all four sorted-subset donors than for non-shared clonotypes.

TCR CDR3 regions were amplified from genomic DNA by multiplex PCR using the deep immunoSEQ assay. Genomic DNA extracted from each cell subset was distributed evenly over all wells of several immunoSEQ 96-well plates, and each plate served as one replicate. For sorted subsets, each replicate PCR was loaded with roughly 0.2 ug genomic DNA, equivalent to 30,000 or so T cell genomes. The purified libraries were quantified using a Qubit 3.0 fluorometer, sized with a Bioanalyzer 2100, and then quantified again using the KAPA Library Quantification kit. Every immunoSEQ 96-well plate was sequenced on a separate single-read 150-cycle Illumina NextSeq 550 flow cell. In the authors' own workflow: Because the immunoSEQ output held only junctional sequences and lacked quality scores, the filtering could not match the filtering applied to full-length reads. To assign V/J genes and CDR3, sequences were annotated using PyIR, a Python wrapper for IgBLAST v1.9, with IMGT germline references. Reads were removed for weak V/J assignments (E-value above 1e-6), missing CDR3, stop codons, out-of-frame junctions, or ambiguous translated residues. V3J clonotypes were defined as sequences sharing an identical inferred V gene, J gene, and CDR3 amino acid sequence. The percentage overlap between two repertoires was calculated by dividing the number of shared unique clonotypes by the size of the smaller repertoire. Three approaches were used to assess repertoire richness: RTK rarefaction, the Chao1 estimator, and Recon v2.1 estimates of unobserved clonotypes. Generation probabilities were computed with OLGA for all TCRbeta clonotypes obtained by the gDNA method from several donors. What TCRdb holds here is the immuneACCESS table cut down to in-frame rearrangements. Part of the clones is not present; checked against another copy, under half of the missing clones reflect an unresolved V gene, and the others are unexplained. V and J calls and clone size come straight from that table; D and trimming were deduced from the DNA. The sample profile shows a few million clones; more than 90% of them were found once. Jointly, the top ten make up roughly 0.13% of the sample.

This receptor chain uses TRBV30 and TRBJ1-1; the D gene lacks a confident call. The source of this sequence is a man between 18 and 35 years old in good health. The source material was naive CD4+ T cells sorted from blood. The label giving this sample's cell subset or site can be read as: CD45RA+ positively selected. The nucleotide sequence is TGTGCCTGGAGTGTACGGCGGTTCGACGGTGGGGCTTTCTTT. This gives the protein CAWSVRRFDGGAFF.